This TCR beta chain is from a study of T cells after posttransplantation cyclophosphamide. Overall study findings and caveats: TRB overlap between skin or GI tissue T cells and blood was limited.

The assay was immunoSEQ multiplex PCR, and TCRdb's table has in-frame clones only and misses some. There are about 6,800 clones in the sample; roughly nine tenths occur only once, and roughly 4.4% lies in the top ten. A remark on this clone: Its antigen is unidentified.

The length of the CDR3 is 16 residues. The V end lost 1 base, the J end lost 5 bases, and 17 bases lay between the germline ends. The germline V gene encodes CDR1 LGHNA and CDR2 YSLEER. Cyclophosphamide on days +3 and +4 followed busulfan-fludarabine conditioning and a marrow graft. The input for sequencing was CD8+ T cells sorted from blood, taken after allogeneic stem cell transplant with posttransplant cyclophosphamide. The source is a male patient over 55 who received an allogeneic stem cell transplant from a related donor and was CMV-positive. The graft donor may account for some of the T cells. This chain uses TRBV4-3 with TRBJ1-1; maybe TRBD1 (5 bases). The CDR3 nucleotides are TGCGCCAGCAGCCAAGGTCGGGGGGAAGGGAAAACTGAAGCTTTCTTT. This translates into CASSQGRGEGKTEAFF.